This T cell receptor (beta chain) stems from a study of kidney transplant recipient with SARS-CoV-2 infection (dated by TCRdb to about 2021). The sample's time point label, in plain terms: pre-pandemic baseline sample and day 111 after first positive SARS-CoV-2 test. Trimmed from V: 6 bases; trimmed from J: 2 bases; junction bases lacking a gene match: 5. From a lookup of the germline V gene, CDR1 and CDR2 are MNHEY and SVGAGI. Inclusive of the bounding cysteine and phenylalanine, the CDR3 is 16 residues long. The kept DNA is CDR3 alone, 48 bases in frame from the first base. In this sample, this clonotype turned up many times. Its target antigen remains unknown. No base quality information exists; no much larger clone differs at one position. The data were produced on an Illumina MiSeq. Profiling of the peripheral T cell repertoire targeted human TCRbeta genes. In the source study's methods: Beta-binomial modelling was used to test for differences in clonotype abundance while accounting for variability over time. Expanded clonotypes were screened against the ImmuneCODE reference database of SARS-CoV-2-associated TCRs and mapped to viral genome regions. Additional repertoire analyses examined TRBV gene usage, CDR3 length, CDR3 amino acid overlap between time points, distributions of clonotype abundance, and Jaccard similarity. The raw public data were reprocessed by TCRdb itself: fastp quality trimming at Q25, MiXCR clonotype calling, in-frame beta chains only. Each entry is one CDR3 protein sequence, shown with its most common DNA and genes. The V and J calls, along with clone size, are taken from TCRdb and not from the paper's own processing. The sample contains 200,000 to 300,000 distinct CDR3 sequences, 29% of them found a single time. About 7% of the sample is taken by the ten largest.

The TCR originated in a young adult male patient who had COVID-19 and was a kidney transplant recipient. Some T cells may have been brought in with the graft after a transplant. The chain joins TRBV6-5 to TRBJ1-6, and TRBD1 matches 9 of the central bases. This material consisted of a blood sample, taken at baseline and on approximately day 120 from a kidney transplant recipient. The DNA reads TGTGCCAGCAGAGGGACAGGGAATGCCTATAATTCACCCCTCCACTTT. Its product reads: CASRGTGNAYNSPLHF.